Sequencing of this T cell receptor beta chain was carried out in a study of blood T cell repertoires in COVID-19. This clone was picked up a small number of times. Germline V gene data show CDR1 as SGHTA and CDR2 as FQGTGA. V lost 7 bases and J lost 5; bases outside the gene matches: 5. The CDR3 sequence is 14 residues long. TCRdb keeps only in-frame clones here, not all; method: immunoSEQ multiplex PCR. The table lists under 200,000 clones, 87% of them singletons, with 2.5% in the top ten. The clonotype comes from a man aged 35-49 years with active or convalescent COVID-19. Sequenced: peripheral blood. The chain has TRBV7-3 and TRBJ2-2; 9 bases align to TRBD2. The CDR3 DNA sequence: TGTGCCAGCACCGCGGGGGGGAAAACCGGGGAGCTGTTTTTT. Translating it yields CASTAGGKTGELFF.